The 14 T cell receptor beta chains reported below all come from one sample, sequenced in a study of T cells in Graves' hyperthyroidism and ophthalmopathy. Amplified TCR beta CDR3 regions derived from RNA transcripts. The TCR CDR3 was amplified in a first-round RT-PCR using the HTBI primer set. TCRdb analysed the multiplex PCR reads with MiXCR anew, one entry per CDR3 protein. The repertoire holds about 480,000 distinct CDR3 sequences, with roughly an eighth as singletons. The specimen was blood. These receptors were obtained from a woman aged 18-29 years with Graves' hyperthyroidism.

This clonotype was seen ten or more times. The chain employs TRBV28 and TRBJ2-3, with D tentatively TRBD2 (7 bases). Germline CDR1 MDHEN, CDR2 SYDVKM. V gave up 7 bases and J gave up 11 bases, with 22 bases separating them. This CDR3 spans 14 amino acids. CDR3 residues: CASTSRQARGGQYF. CDR3 bases: TGTGCCAGCACCTCCCGACAGGCTAGGGGGGGGCAGTATTTT.

This clonotype was observed a few times. It may be a read error: a sequence one base away is much more abundant. The V call is TRBV11-2, the J call TRBJ1-1, with D perhaps TRBD1 (5 bases). The germline CDR1 and CDR2 sequences are SGHAT and FQNNGV. V was clipped by 8 bases and J by 6 bases, with 16 bases between them. The CDR3 length is 13 residues. CDR3 in amino acids: CASLATANAEAFF. CDR3 coding DNA: TGTGCCAGCTTGGCGACAGCTAACGCTGAAGCTTTCTTT.

This clonotype was detected ten times or more. The V and J genes are TRBV2 and TRBJ2-1; tentatively, D is TRBD1 (6 bases). Germline loops: CDR1 SNHLY, CDR2 FYNNEI. Trimming pared 10 bases from V and 2 bases from J, leaving 12 bases between. The CDR3 length is 13 residues. The CDR3 coding sequence is TGTGCCACCAGGTCAGGGGCCTACAATGAGCAGTTCTTC. It is translated as CATRSGAYNEQFF.

This clonotype has a handful of counts. The V call is TRBV9, the J call TRBJ2-3, with D possibly being TRBD1 or TRBD2 (5 bases each). CDR3 length: 15 amino acids. Trimming pared 0 bases from V and 8 bases from J, leaving 16 bases between. Germline CDR1 SGDLS, CDR2 YYNGEE. The CDR3 DNA reads TGTGCCAGCAGCGTAGAAGCTGGGGGTCAGGGTACGCAGTATTTT. Translating gives CASSVEAGGQGTQYF.

This chain joins TRBV4-2 and TRBJ1-2; 7 positions match TRBD1. There are 14 residues in the CDR3. Germline values: CDR1 LGHNA, CDR2 YNFKEQ. The V and J ends lost 1 base and 5 bases, in that order; junction bases with no gene match: 4. In DNA, the CDR3 is TGTGCCAGCAGCCAAGCGGGACAGCAGTATGGCTACACCTTC. It encodes CASSQAGQQYGYTF.

With regard to this clonotype: The junction departs from the called germline gene at one end, perhaps through a read error. The chain has TRBV19 and TRBJ1-3; D gene ambiguous. The CDR3 spans 14 residues. CDR1 and CDR2 (germline): LNHDA, SQIVND (reference sequence). CDR3 nucleotides: TGTGCCAGTAGGCGGGTTAGCTCTGGAAACACCATACATTTT. This sequence encodes CASRRVSSGNTIHF.

This clonotype was recorded at least ten times. The gene calls are TRBV12-3 or TRBV12-4 and TRBJ1-4, with D unresolved. V lost 2 bases to trimming and J lost 5 bases, with 12 bases between them. The length of the CDR3 is 15 residues. The CDR3 DNA reads as TGTGCCAGCAGTTTAAATCGGGGTTCGAATGAAAAACTGTTTTTT. This gives the protein CASSLNRGSNEKLFF.

This clonotype was found a few times. The chain employs TRBV7-9 and TRBJ2-2, with D tentatively TRBD1 or TRBD2 (6 bases each). Trimming cost V 3 bases and J 14 bases, with 19 bases left between them. This CDR3 is built from 14 residues. Germline V gives CDR1 SEHNR, CDR2 FQNEAQ (reference sequence). In DNA, the CDR3 is TGTGCCAGCAGCTTCGGCGGGACACCGAGTGGACTGTTTTTT. Its protein is CASSFGGTPSGLFF.

This clonotype was seen at least ten times. The rearrangement links TRBV6-6 to TRBJ1-1; D call uncertain. Germline values: CDR1 MNHNY, CDR2 SVGAGI (reference sequence). V was clipped by 2 bases and J by 1 base, with 8 bases between them. The CDR3 covers 14 residues. In nucleotides, the CDR3 is TGTGCCAGCAGTTACATTGGGTCGAACACTGAAGCTTTCTTT. Translated: CASSYIGSNTEAFF.

This clonotype has ten or more counts. The rearrangement links TRBV24-1 to TRBJ2-7; maybe TRBD1 (6 bases). Germline V gene lookup returns CDR1 KGHDR and CDR2 SFDVKD. V gave up 9 bases and J gave up 5 bases, with 16 bases separating them. The CDR3 runs 13 residues. This CDR3 reads CATGRRDTHEQYF. CDR3 bases: TGTGCCACCGGACGACGGGACACCCACGAGCAGTACTTC.

This clonotype was picked up many times. The chain couples TRBV12-3 or TRBV12-4 to TRBJ1-2; the D is unclear. The CDR3 loop spans 15 amino acids. Trimming shortened V by 1 base and J by 1 base, and 10 bases separated the two germline ends. DNA for the CDR3: TGTGCCAGCAGTTTAGACCCAGGCTATAACTATGGCTACACCTTC. The encoded protein is CASSLDPGYNYGYTF.

This clonotype was seen many times. V and J are TRBV29-1 and TRBJ2-5; TRBD2 might be the D (5 bases). CDR3 length: 14 residues. Germline V CDR1 and CDR2: SQVTM, ANQGSEA. V was pared by 3 bases and J by 4 bases, with 15 bases between. In nucleotides, the CDR3 is TGCAGCGTTGACCGGTGGCTAGCATCAGAGACCCAGTACTTC. Its protein product is CSVDRWLASETQYF.

This clonotype has a count of ten or more. The V call is TRBV7-9, the J call TRBJ2-2, with D possibly TRBD1 on 5 matching bases. V lost 6 bases to trimming and J lost 2 bases, with 10 bases between them. Germline CDR1 and CDR2: SEHNR and FQNEAQ (reference sequence). The CDR3 has 14 amino acids. CDR3 sequence (DNA): TGTGCCAGCAGTTCCCAGGGTAACACCGGGGAGCTGTTTTTT. This codes for CASSSQGNTGELFF.

This clonotype was counted at least ten times. V and J are TRBV7-3 and TRBJ2-5; 7 bases line up with TRBD1. Per the germline V gene, CDR1 is SGHTA and CDR2 is FQGTGA. The trim removed 0 bases at V and 4 bases at J, leaving 5 bases unmatched. The CDR3 extends over 15 amino acids. CDR3 sequence (DNA): TGTGCCAGCAGCTTAACTGGGACAGAAGGAGAGACCCAGTACTTC. Translation gives CASSLTGTEGETQYF.